The clone carrying this TCR beta chain was detected only a few times. What it recognizes is unknown. The germline CDR1 and CDR2 sequences are MDHEN and SYDVKM. V lost 5 bases and J lost 5, with 18 bases in between. The CDR3 extends over 15 amino acids. These data come from a study of T-cell memory formation after mild COVID-19. Study at large: Clusters were largely donor specific.

TCRdb re-called the 5' RACE reads with MiXCR, one entry per CDR3 protein. The table records fewer than 300,000 distinct CDR3 sequences, roughly 18% of them present only once. Whole-study findings and limits: The study found contracting CD4+ clones mainly in CM and EM and contracting CD8+ clones in EMRA. Memory cells collected pre-infection included some clones that later responded, suggesting cross-reactive memory joined. Clones that contracted from day 15 to 85 had balanced CD4/CD8; later expanders were CD4+ biased.

This rearrangement joins TRBV28 to TRBJ1-1; D is uncertain. Sequenced: PBMCs or a T cell subset sorted from them (not recorded which). The origin of this receptor is a man aged 18-30 years who had mild COVID-19 (a few samples of this study predate the infection). Cell type and time point are not known. The CDR3 loop reads CASSLDPWSKTEAFF. Written as DNA, the CDR3 is TGTGCCAGCAGTCTAGACCCTTGGAGTAAGACTGAAGCTTTCTTT.